This entry features one TCR beta chain sequence. The data stem from a study of shared clonotypes between healthy human individuals. In the study overall: CD8 memory received one plate per donor, CD8 naive two, CD4 memory three and CD4 naive three.

Terminally differentiated effector memory CD45RA+ cells were excluded by CCR7 positive selection of CD45RO-negative cells. Generated by immunoSEQ multiplex PCR, the TCRdb table keeps only in-frame clones and is missing some. Of millions of clones listed, roughly 91% are singletons. The TCR originated in a man between 18 and 35 years old in good health. Some clones in this sample may be carry-over from other donors' samples. Input material: naive CD8+ T cells from PBMCs.

The CDR3 here is CASSEGVQGEAGELFF. CDR3 in DNA: TGCGCCAGCAGCGAAGGGGTCCAGGGGGAGGCCGGGGAGCTGTTTTTT. This rearrangement joins TRBV4-3 to TRBJ2-2, with TRBD1 as a possible D gene (7 bases). This CDR3 is 16 amino acids long. Germline CDR1 is LGHNA and CDR2 is YSLEER. Trimming cost V 5 bases and J 6 bases, with 19 bases left between them.